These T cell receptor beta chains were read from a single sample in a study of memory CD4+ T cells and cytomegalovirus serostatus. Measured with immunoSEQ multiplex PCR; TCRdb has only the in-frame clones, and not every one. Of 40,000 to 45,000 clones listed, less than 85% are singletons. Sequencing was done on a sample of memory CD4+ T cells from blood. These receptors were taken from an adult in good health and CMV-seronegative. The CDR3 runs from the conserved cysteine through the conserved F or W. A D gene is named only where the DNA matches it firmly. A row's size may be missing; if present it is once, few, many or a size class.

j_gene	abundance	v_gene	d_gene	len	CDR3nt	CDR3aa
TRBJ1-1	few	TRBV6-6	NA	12	TGTGCCAGCAGTTATTTTGGATCTGAAGCTTTCTTT	CASSYFGSEAFF
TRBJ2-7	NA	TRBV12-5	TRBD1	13	TGTGCTAGTGGCCGGACAGGCCTCAACGAGCAGTACTTC	CASGRTGLNEQYF
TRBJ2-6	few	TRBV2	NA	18	TGTGCCAGCAGTGTATTGGACCGCGTTCTATCTGGGGCCAACGTCCTGACTTTC	CASSVLDRVLSGANVLTF
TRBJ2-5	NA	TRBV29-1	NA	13	TGCAGCGGACTTGAGGGGGGCCGAGAGACCCAGTACTTC	CSGLEGGRETQYF
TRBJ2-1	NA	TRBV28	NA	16	TGTGCCAGCATCCCGCCCGGATCCCGGGGGCAATATGAGCAGTTCTTC	CASIPPGSRGQYEQFF
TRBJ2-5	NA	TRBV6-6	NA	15	TGTGCCAGCAGCCCCACCTCCGGGAACAAAGAGACCCAGTACTTC	CASSPTSGNKETQYF
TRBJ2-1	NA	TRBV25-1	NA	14	TGTGCCAGCAGTGAAGTGGGGAAATACAATGAGCAGTTCTTC	CASSEVGKYNEQFF
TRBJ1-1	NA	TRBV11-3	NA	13	TGTGCCAGCAGCTTTGGCATCCAAGGGGAGGCTTTCTTT	CASSFGIQGEAFF
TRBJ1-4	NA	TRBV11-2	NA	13	TGTGCCAGCAGCTTAAGCAACAATGAAAAACTGTTTTTT	CASSLSNNEKLFF
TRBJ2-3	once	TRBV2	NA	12	TGTGCCAGCATGGCGGGCACAGATACGCAGTATTTT	CASMAGTDTQYF
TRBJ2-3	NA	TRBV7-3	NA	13	TGTGCCAGCAGCGCGACTGGTCCAGATACGCAGTATTTT	CASSATGPDTQYF
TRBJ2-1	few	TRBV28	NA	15	TGTGCCAGCAGTTTAACTCCGCAGGGCCTTATGGAGCAGTTCTTC	CASSLTPQGLMEQFF
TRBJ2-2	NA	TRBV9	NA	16	TGTGCCAGCAGCGTAGATTTAGGAGCGAACACCGGGGAGCTGTTTTTT	CASSVDLGANTGELFF
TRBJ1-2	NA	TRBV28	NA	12	TGTGCCAGCGGGACGGCGATCTATGGCTACACCTTC	CASGTAIYGYTF
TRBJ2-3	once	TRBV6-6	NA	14	TGTGCCAGCAGTTCTACTAGTAGCACAGATACGCAGTATTTT	CASSSTSSTDTQYF
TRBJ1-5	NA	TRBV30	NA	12	TGTGCCTCCGGATTAAGCAATCAGCCCCAGCATTTT	CASGLSNQPQHF
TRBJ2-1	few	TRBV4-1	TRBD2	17	TGCGCCAGCAGCCAAGAGGGAACTAGCGGGGGAAACAATGAGCAGTTCTTC	CASSQEGTSGGNNEQFF
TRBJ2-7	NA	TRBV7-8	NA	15	TGTGCCAGCAGCCCTGGAGGGGGAGGCTCCTACGAGCAGTACTTC	CASSPGGGGSYEQYF
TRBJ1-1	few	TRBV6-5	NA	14	TGTGCCAGCAGTGGACCGCCATTGAACACTGAAGCTTTCTTT	CASSGPPLNTEAFF
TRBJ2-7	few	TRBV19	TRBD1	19	TGTGCCAGTAGTCCAGGGATTTTCGGTGACAGGGTCCTGAGCTACGAGCAGTACTTC	CASSPGIFGDRVLSYEQYF
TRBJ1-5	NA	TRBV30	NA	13	TGTGCCTGGAGTGTCAAGGAAAATCAGCCCCAGCATTTT	CAWSVKENQPQHF
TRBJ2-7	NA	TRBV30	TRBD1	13	TGTGCCTGGGACAGGGGATACGGGTACGAGCAGTACTTC	CAWDRGYGYEQYF
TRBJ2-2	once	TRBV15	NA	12	TGTGCCACCAGCACCCCTTTCGGGGAGCTGTTTTTT	CATSTPFGELFF
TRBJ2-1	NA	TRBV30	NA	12	TGTGCCTGGAGTGGAGTGGACAATGAGCAGTTCTTC	CAWSGVDNEQFF
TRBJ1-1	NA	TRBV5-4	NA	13	TGTGCCAGCAGCTTGGCTCTGGGGACTGAAGCTTTCTTT	CASSLALGTEAFF
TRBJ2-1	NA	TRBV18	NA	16	TGTGCCAGCTCACCGAGAAGGAGCAGCTCCTACAATGAGCAGTTCTTC	CASSPRRSSSYNEQFF
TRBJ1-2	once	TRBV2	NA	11	TGTGCCAGCATGCGGCTCGGGGGCTACACCTTC	CASMRLGGYTF
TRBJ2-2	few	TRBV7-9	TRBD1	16	TGTGCCAGCAGCTATAGGGGGCCTAGTCTGGCCGGGGAGCTGTTTTTT	CASSYRGPSLAGELFF
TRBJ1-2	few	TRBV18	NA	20	TGTGCCAGCTCACCGACAACCGTCCTGGCTTACCGGGATGTTGAGTATGGCTACACCTTC	CASSPTTVLAYRDVEYGYTF
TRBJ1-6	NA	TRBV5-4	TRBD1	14	TGTGCCAGCAGCGTAGGACAGGGTTCTTCACCCCTCCACTTT	CASSVGQGSSPLHF
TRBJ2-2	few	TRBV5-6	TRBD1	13	TGTGCCAGCATCCCAGGGGGCACCGGGGAGCTGTTTTTT	CASIPGGTGELFF
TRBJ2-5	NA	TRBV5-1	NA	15	TGCGCCAGCAGCCCATCCCCCCGGACCCAAGAGACCCAGTACTTC	CASSPSPRTQETQYF
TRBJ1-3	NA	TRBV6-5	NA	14	TGTGCCAGCAGCAAACAGGGATCCGGAAACACCATATATTTT	CASSKQGSGNTIYF
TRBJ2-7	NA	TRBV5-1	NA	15	TGCGCCAGCAGCTTGGAAGCGGTTAGTGGGTACGAGCAGTACTTC	CASSLEAVSGYEQYF
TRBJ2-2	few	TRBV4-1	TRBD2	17	TGCGCCAGCAGCCTGGGACTAGCGGGGGGGCCCACCGGGGAGCTGTTTTTT	CASSLGLAGGPTGELFF
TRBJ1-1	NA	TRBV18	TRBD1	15	TGTGCCAGCTCGCTCACTCAGACCGGGACAGCTGAAGCTTTCTTT	CASSLTQTGTAEAFF
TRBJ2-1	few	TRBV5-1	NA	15	TGCGCCAGCAGCAGCCAGGCAAGCTCCTACAATGAGCAGTTCTTC	CASSSQASSYNEQFF
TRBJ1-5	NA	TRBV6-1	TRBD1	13	TGTGCCAGCACCGCAGGGGGGGGTCAGCCCCAGCATTTT	CASTAGGGQPQHF
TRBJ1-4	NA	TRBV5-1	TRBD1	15	TGCGCCAGCACCCTTTTAGGGACAGGGAATGAAAAACTGTTTTTT	CASTLLGTGNEKLFF
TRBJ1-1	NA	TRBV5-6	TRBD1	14	TGTGCCAGCAGCTCTACGGACAGGGACACTGAAGCTTTCTTT	CASSSTDRDTEAFF
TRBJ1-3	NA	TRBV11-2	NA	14	TGTGCCAGCAGCTACCTCTCGGGTGGAAACACCATATATTTT	CASSYLSGGNTIYF
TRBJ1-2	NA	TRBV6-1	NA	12	TGTGCCAGCAGCGGCCAAAACTATGGCTACACCTTC	CASSGQNYGYTF
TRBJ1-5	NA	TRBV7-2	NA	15	TGTGCCAGCAGCTTATGGGCAAATAGCAATCAGCCCCAGCATTTT	CASSLWANSNQPQHF
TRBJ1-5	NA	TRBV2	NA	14	TGTGCCAGCAGTGTACAGGGCGGCAATCAGCCCCAGCATTTT	CASSVQGGNQPQHF
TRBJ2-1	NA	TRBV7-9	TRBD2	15	TGTGCCAGCAGCTTAGCGGATGGGACTATGAATGAGCAGTTCTTC	CASSLADGTMNEQFF
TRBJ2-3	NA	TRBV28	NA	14	TGTGCCAGCAGTTTAGGAGGGGCGTCAGATACGCAGTATTTT	CASSLGGASDTQYF
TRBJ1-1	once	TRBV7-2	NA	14	TGTGCCAGCAATCCAGGAAAGGTGGGCACTGAAGCTTTCTTT	CASNPGKVGTEAFF
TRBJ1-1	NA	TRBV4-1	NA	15	TGCGCCAGCAGCCAACGAAAGACAGAAGACACTGAAGCTTTCTTT	CASSQRKTEDTEAFF
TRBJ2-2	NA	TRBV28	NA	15	TGTGCCAGCAGTCCAATCAAGGGGGGTTCCGGGGAGCTGTTTTTT	CASSPIKGGSGELFF
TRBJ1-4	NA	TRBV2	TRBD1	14	TGTGCCAGCAGTGAGGGGACAGGGGGCGCAAAACTGTTTTTT	CASSEGTGGAKLFF
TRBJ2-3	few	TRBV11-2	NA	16	TGTGCCAGCAGCTTGGAGTCGGCAGAAGGGATAGATACGCAGTATTTT	CASSLESAEGIDTQYF
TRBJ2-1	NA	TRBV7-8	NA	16	TGTGCCAGCAGCTTAGGATGGGGGGCGGTCTACAATGAGCAGTTCTTC	CASSLGWGAVYNEQFF
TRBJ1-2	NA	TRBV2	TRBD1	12	TGTGCCAGCAGGGACAGGGGGCACGGCTACACCTTC	CASRDRGHGYTF